The 17 T cell receptor beta chains below were found in one sample sequenced in a study of T cells in Graves' hyperthyroidism and ophthalmopathy. Amplification yielded TCR beta CDR3 regions, with RNA transcripts as the source. The HTBI set primed first-round TCR CDR3 RT-PCR. TCRdb re-called the multiplex PCR reads through MiXCR, storing one row per CDR3 protein. The sample carries hundreds of thousands of distinct CDR3 sequences, roughly 15% recorded once. The specimen sequenced was blood. These receptors came from a woman between 45 and 65 years old with Graves' ophthalmopathy.

In this sample, this clonotype turned up many times. This sequence joins TRBV20-1 and TRBJ2-7, with TRBD2 identical over 7 bases. The trim removed 6 bases at V and 2 bases at J, leaving 7 bases unmatched. CDR1 DFQATT and CDR2 SNEGSKA come from the germline V gene (reference sequence). The CDR3 consists of 13 residues. The CDR3 DNA reads as TGCAGTGCGGGGGGGAGGGCCCCCTACGAGCAGTACTTC. This gives the protein CSAGGRAPYEQYF.

The sample holds many counts of this clonotype. J is TRBJ2-1 and V is TRBV5-1; maybe TRBD2 (6 bases). CDR1 SGHRS and CDR2 YFSETQ come from the germline V gene. CDR3 size: 16 residues. The germline V and J ends were trimmed by 0 bases and 6 bases, with 16 bases remaining between them. For the CDR3, the DNA is TGCGCCAGCAGCTTGGTGCCGCCGGGGGTGGGCAATGAGCAGTTCTTC. It encodes CASSLVPPGVGNEQFF.

V and J are TRBV4-3 and TRBJ1-6; D might be TRBD1 (5 bases). Germline lookup yields CDR1 LGHNA and CDR2 YSLEER. The V end was cut by 0 bases, the J end by 5 bases, with 11 bases between. This CDR3 has 16 amino acids. Here the CDR3 reads CASSQEGPPHNSPLHF. CDR3 nucleotides: TGCGCCAGCAGCCAAGAGGGACCTCCTCATAATTCACCCCTCCACTTT.

The CDR3 sequence is CSARAGTSGSSGANVLTF. In DNA form, the CDR3 reads TGCAGTGCTAGGGCCGGGACTAGCGGGAGTTCTGGGGCCAACGTCCTGACTTTC. The chain links TRBV20-1 to TRBJ2-6, with 14 bases that match TRBD2. The trim removed 3 bases at V and 1 base at J, leaving 5 bases unmatched. The CDR3 length is 18 residues. Germline V gene data show CDR1 as DFQATT and CDR2 as SNEGSKA (reference sequence).

This clonotype appeared many times. The chain couples TRBV5-1 to TRBJ2-5; D ambiguous. The V gene's germline CDR1 is SGHRS and CDR2 YFSETQ. The CDR3 has 12 residues. The germline V and J ends were trimmed by 5 bases and 5 bases, with 10 bases remaining between them. The CDR3 protein is CASSGNGETQYF. CDR3 nucleotides: TGCGCCAGCAGTGGGAATGGGGAGACCCAGTACTTC.

In its sample, this clonotype was seen many times. This chain joins TRBV28 and TRBJ2-3, with 14 bases fitting TRBD2. Trimming removed 4 bases from V and 6 bases from J; junction bases left unmatched: 12. The CDR3 is made up of 18 amino acids. CDR1 is MDHEN and CDR2 is SYDVKM in the germline V gene. The DNA for the CDR3 is TGTGCCAGCAGTTCCAAAGCGAGGGGACTAGCGGGAGCGGATACGCAGTATTTT. Translation gives CASSSKARGLAGADTQYF.

The chain links TRBV6-2 or TRBV6-3 to TRBJ1-2, with a tentative D call TRBD1 (5 bases). In germline, CDR1 is MNHEY, CDR2 SVGEGT. The CDR3 contains 13 residues. The V end lost 6 bases, the J end lost 6 bases, and 14 bases lay between the germline ends. The CDR3 spells CASSPQVWDGYTF. The CDR3 DNA is TGTGCCAGCAGCCCACAGGTTTGGGATGGCTACACCTTC.

The gene calls are TRBV19 and TRBJ2-2; 7 bases are a match to TRBD1. Per germline, CDR1 LNHDA and CDR2 SQIVND (reference sequence). With V trimmed by 10 bases and J by 4 bases, 3 bases remained unmatched. CDR3 length: 12 amino acids. The DNA for the CDR3 is TGTGCCACCACAGGGGCCACCGGGGAGCTGTTTTTT. Translated, it gives CATTGATGELFF. The whole variable domain, filled in from reference TRBV19 and TRBJ2-2, reads DGGITQSPKYLFRKEGQNVTLSCEQNLNHDAMYWYRQDPGQGLRLIYYSQIVNDFQKGDIAEGYSVSREKKESFPLTVTSAQKNPTAFYLCATTGATGELFFGEGSRLTVL.

This clonotype was counted many times. The chain employs TRBV15 and TRBJ2-1; D tentatively reads TRBD1 or TRBD2 (5 bases each). The CDR3 extends over 14 amino acids. Germline CDR1 and CDR2: LNHNV and YYDKDF (reference sequence). Trimming pared 1 base from V and 8 bases from J, leaving 12 bases between. CDR3 amino acids: CATSRVKGSDEQFF. DNA of the CDR3: TGTGCCACCAGCAGAGTTAAGGGGAGCGATGAGCAGTTCTTC.

This clonotype was seen many times. An end of the junction does not agree with germline; a read error may underlie this. The chain joins TRBV12-3 or TRBV12-4 to TRBJ1-4; D perhaps matches TRBD1 (5 bases). The CDR3 length is 17 residues. Written as DNA, the CDR3 is TGTGCCAGCAGCTTAGGGACGTATCTAGCAACTAATGAAAAACTGTTTTTT. This translates into CASSLGTYLATNEKLFF.

This clonotype was seen a few times. The CDR3 DNA reads as TGTGCCAGTAGTCCCTTGGACAGGGGGCTCTTGGATTACAATGAGCAGTTCTTC. This codes for CASSPLDRGLLDYNEQFF. The V and J genes are TRBV19 and TRBJ2-1; TRBD1 aligns across 11 bases. J was trimmed by 4 bases and V by 5 bases; bases with no gene match: 13. The CDR3 runs to 18 residues. CDR1 LNHDA and CDR2 SQIVND come from the germline V gene (reference sequence).

This clonotype occurred many times. The chain is built from TRBV11-2 and TRBJ2-7, with 8 bases aligning to TRBD1. Germline trimming cut 2 bases from V and 3 bases from J; bases unmatched to any gene: 6. Per the germline V gene, CDR1 is SGHAT and CDR2 is FQNNGV. The CDR3 covers 15 residues. CDR3 loop: CASSLPPGQVYEQYF. The CDR3 DNA sequence: TGTGCCAGCAGCTTACCTCCGGGACAGGTCTACGAGCAGTACTTC. Based on the CDR3 plus reference TRBV11-2 and TRBJ2-7, the full variable domain is EAGVAQSPRYKIIEKRQSVAFWCNPISGHATLYWYQQILGQGPKLLIQFQNNGVVDDSQLPKDRFSAERLKGVDSTLKIQPAKLEDSAVYLCASSLPPGQVYEQYFGPGTRLTVT.

This chain connects TRBV24-1 to TRBJ2-2, with D unresolved. CDR1 is KGHDR and CDR2 is SFDVKD in the germline V gene. Trimming removed 4 bases from V and 11 bases from J, with 7 bases in between. The CDR3 runs 11 residues. The CDR3 protein is CATSDRFELFF. CDR3 sequence (DNA): TGTGCCACCAGTGACCGCTTTGAGCTGTTTTTT.

This clonotype was counted many times. The chain joins TRBV7-9 to TRBJ2-1, with 8 positions matching TRBD2. The germline CDR1 and CDR2 sequences are SEHNR and FQNEAQ (reference sequence). The V and J ends lost 5 bases and 3 bases, in that order; junction bases with no gene match: 6. The CDR3 spans 15 residues. CDR3 residues: CASSAGLVSYNEQFF. The DNA for the CDR3 is TGTGCCAGCAGCGCGGGACTAGTGAGCTACAATGAGCAGTTCTTC.

This clonotype has just a few counts. The chain links TRBV30 to TRBJ2-1, with D perhaps TRBD2 (5 bases). The V end lost 0 bases, the J end lost 7 bases, and 13 bases lay between the germline ends. Germline-derived CDR1 and CDR2 are GTSNPN and SVGIG (reference sequence). The CDR3 runs 14 residues. As DNA, the CDR3 is TGTGCCTGGAGTGTTACAAGAAAGCGGAATGAGCAGTTCTTC. Its translation: CAWSVTRKRNEQFF.

The sample holds a few counts of this clonotype. This chain links TRBV4-3 with TRBJ2-2; a possible D gene is TRBD1 (6 bases). The length of the CDR3 is 14 residues. V was cut by 7 bases and J by 8 bases, with 17 bases left in between. Germline CDR1 LGHNA, CDR2 YSLEER. The CDR3 sequence: CASTRDTDLGELFF. For the CDR3, the DNA is TGCGCCAGCACCCGGGACACCGATTTGGGGGAGCTGTTTTTT.

With regard to this clonotype: The junction departs from germline at one end; a sequencing error may be responsible. The rearrangement links TRBV30 to TRBJ2-1; D not certain. From germline, CDR1 is GTSNPN and CDR2 SVGIG (reference sequence). This CDR3 contains 14 residues. The CDR3 is CAWSVVLVGNEQLF. CDR3 sequence (DNA): TGTGCCTGGAGTGTTGTGCTAGTTGGTAATGAGCAGCTCTTC.